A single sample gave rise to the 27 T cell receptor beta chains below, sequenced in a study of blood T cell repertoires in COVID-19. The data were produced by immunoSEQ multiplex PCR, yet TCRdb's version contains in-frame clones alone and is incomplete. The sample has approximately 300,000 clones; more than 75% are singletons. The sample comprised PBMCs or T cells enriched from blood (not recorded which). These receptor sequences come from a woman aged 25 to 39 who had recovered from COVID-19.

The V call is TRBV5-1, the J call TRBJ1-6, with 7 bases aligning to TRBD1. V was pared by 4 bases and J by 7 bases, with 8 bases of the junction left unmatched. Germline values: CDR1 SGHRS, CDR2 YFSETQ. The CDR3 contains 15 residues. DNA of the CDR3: TGCGCCAGCAGCAGCATACAGGGGACGAATTCACCCCTCCACTTT. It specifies CASSSIQGTNSPLHF. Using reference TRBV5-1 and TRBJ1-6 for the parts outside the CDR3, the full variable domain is KAGVTQTPRYLIKTRGQQVTLSCSPISGHRSVSWYQQTPGQGLQFLFEYFSETQRNKGNFPGRFSGRQFSNSRSEMNVSTLELGDSALYLCASSSIQGTNSPLHFGNGTRLTVT.

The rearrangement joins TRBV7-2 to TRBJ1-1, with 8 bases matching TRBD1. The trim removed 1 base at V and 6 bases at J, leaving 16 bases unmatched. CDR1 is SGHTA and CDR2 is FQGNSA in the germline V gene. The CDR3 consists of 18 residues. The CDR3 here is CASSLVTAGSGGPAEAFF. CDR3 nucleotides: TGTGCCAGCAGCTTAGTCACCGCGGGATCAGGGGGCCCGGCTGAAGCTTTCTTT.

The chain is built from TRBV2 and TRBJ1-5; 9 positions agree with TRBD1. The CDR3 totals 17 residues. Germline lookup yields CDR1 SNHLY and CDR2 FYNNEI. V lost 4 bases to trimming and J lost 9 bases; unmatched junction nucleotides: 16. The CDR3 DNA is TGTGCCAGCAGTGGACGGGACAGGGTCTTTATTTCGGGGCCCCAGCATTTT. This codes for CASSGRDRVFISGPQHF.

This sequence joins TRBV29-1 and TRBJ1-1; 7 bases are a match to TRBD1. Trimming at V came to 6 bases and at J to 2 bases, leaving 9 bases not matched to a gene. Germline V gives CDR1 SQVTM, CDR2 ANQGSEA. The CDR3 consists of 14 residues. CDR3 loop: CSVGIGTANTEAFF. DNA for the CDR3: TGCAGCGTGGGGATCGGGACAGCCAACACTGAAGCTTTCTTT.

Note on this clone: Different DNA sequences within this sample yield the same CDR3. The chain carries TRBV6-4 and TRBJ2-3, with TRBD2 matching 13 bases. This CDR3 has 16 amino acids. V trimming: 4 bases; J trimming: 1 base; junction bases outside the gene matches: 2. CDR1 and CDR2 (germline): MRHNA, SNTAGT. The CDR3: CASSGTSGGGTDTQYF. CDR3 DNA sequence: TGTGCCAGCAGTGGAACTAGCGGGGGGGGCACAGATACGCAGTATTTT.

The CDR3 region has the DNA TGTGCCAGCATCCCGGACAGGAGATTTGAAAAACTGTTTTTT. It is translated as CASIPDRRFEKLFF. This chain uses TRBV2 with TRBJ1-4, with 7 bases fitting TRBD1. J gave up 7 bases and V 7 bases, and 9 bases lay outside the gene matches. Germline CDR1 reads SNHLY; CDR2 reads FYNNEI. The CDR3 runs 14 residues.

CDR3 region: CASSFGTLNTEAFF. CDR3 bases: TGCGCCAGCAGCTTTGGGACACTGAACACTGAAGCTTTCTTT. The rearrangement uses TRBV5-1 and TRBJ1-1; maybe TRBD1 (6 bases). This CDR3 comprises 14 residues. Germline CDR1 is SGHRS and CDR2 is YFSETQ. V lost 2 bases, J lost 0 bases, and 8 bases lay in between.

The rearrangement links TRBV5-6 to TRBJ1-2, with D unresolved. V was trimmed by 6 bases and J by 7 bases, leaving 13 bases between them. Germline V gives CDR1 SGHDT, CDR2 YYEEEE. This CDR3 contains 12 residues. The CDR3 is CASTGGRGGYTF. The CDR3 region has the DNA TGTGCCAGCACCGGAGGCAGAGGTGGCTACACCTTC.

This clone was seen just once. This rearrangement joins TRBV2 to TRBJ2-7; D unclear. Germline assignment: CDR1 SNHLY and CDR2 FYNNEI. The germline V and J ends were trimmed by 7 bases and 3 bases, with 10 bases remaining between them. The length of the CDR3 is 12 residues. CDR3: CASKGRSYEQYF. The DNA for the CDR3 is TGTGCCAGCAAAGGAAGGAGCTACGAGCAGTACTTC.

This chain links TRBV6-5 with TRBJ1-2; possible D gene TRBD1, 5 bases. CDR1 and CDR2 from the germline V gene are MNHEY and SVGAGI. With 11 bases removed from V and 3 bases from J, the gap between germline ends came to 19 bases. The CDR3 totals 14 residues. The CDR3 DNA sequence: TGTGCCGCGGGGCGAGACGGGGGGTACTATGGCTACACCTTC. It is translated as CAAGRDGGYYGYTF.

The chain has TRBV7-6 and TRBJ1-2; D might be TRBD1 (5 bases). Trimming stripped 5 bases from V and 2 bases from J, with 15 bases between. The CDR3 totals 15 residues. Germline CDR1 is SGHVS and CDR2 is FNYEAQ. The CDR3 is CASSGDSRGNYGYTF. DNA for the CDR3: TGTGCCAGCAGCGGGGATTCTCGGGGGAACTATGGCTACACCTTC.

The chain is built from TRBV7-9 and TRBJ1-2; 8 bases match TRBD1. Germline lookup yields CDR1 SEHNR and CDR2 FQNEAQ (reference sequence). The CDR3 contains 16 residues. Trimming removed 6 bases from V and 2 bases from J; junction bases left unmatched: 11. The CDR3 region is CASSLATGVPNYGYTF. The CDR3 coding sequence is TGTGCCAGCAGTCTCGCGACAGGGGTTCCCAACTATGGCTACACCTTC.

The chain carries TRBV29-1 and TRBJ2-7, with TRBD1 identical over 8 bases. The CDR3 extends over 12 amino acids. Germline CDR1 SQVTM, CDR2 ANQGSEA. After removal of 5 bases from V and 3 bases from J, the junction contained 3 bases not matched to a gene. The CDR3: CSVMTGVYEQYF. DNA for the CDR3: TGCAGCGTTATGACAGGGGTCTACGAGCAGTACTTC.

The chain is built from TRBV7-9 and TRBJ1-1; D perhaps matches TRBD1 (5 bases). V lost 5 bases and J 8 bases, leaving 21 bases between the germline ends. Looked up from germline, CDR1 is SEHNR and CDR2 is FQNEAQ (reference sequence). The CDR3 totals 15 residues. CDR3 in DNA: TGTGCCAGCAGCCAAGAGGGGAGGTTCCGGCCCGAAGCTTTCTTT. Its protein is CASSQEGRFRPEAFF.

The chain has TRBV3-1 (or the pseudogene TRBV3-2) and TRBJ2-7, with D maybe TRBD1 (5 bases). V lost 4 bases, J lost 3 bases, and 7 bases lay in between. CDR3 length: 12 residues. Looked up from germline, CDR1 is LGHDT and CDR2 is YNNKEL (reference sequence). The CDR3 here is CASSRTGYEQYF. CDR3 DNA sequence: TGTGCCAGCAGCCGAACAGGCTACGAGCAGTACTTC.

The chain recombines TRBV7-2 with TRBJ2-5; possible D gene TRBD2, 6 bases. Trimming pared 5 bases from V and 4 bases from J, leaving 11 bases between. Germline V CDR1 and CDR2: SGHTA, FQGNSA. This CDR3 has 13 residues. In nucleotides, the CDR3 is TGTGCCAGCAGCCGGGACTCGGCAGAGACCCAGTACTTC. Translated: CASSRDSAETQYF.

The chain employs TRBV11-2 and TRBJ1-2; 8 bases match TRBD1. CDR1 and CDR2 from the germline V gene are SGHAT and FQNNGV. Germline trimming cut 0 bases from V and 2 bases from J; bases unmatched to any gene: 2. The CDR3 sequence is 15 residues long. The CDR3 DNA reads TGTGCCAGCAGCTTAGATGGACAGGGCAACTATGGCTACACCTTC. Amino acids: CASSLDGQGNYGYTF.

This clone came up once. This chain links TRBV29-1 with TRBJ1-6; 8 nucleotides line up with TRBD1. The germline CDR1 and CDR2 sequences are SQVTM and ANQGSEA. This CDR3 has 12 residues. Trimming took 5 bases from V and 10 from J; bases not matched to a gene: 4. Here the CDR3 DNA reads TGCAGCGTTACGACAGGGGAATCACCCCTCCACTTT. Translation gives CSVTTGESPLHF.

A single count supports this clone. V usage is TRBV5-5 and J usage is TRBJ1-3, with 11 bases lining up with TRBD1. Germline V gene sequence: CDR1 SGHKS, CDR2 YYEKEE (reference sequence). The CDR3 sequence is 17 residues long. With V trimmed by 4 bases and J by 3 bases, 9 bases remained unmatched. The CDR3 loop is CASSLSWTGGLGNTIYF. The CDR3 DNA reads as TGTGCCAGCAGCCTTTCCTGGACAGGGGGCCTTGGAAACACCATATATTTT.

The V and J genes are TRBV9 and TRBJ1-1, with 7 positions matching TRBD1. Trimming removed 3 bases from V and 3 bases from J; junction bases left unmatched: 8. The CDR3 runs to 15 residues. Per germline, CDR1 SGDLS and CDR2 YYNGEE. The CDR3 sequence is CASSASGTVDTEAFF. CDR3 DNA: TGTGCCAGCAGCGCCTCCGGGACAGTGGACACTGAAGCTTTCTTT.

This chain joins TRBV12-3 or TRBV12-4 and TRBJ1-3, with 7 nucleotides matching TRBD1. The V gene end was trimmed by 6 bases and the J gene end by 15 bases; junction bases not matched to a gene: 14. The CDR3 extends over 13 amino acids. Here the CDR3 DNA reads TGTGCCAGCAGGGCCGGGACAGCTGTCGAGGAATATTTT. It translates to CASRAGTAVEEYF.

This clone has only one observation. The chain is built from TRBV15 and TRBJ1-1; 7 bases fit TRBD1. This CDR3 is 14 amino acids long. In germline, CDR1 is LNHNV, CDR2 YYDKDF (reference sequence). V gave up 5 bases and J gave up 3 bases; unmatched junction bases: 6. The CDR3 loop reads CATSATGADTEAFF. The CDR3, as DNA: TGTGCCACCAGCGCAACAGGGGCGGACACTGAAGCTTTCTTT.

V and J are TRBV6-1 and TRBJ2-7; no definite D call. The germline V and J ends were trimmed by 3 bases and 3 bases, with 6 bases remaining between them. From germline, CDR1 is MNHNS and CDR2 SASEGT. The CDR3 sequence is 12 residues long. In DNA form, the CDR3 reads TGTGCCAGCAGTGACCAAAACTACGAGCAGTACTTC. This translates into CASSDQNYEQYF.

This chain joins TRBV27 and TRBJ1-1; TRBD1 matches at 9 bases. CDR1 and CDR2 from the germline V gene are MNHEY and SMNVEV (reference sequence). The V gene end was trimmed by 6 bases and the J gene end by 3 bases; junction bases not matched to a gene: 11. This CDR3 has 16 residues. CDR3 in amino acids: CASREGTGLHYTEAFF. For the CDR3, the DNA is TGTGCCAGCAGGGAAGGGACAGGGTTGCACTACACTGAAGCTTTCTTT.

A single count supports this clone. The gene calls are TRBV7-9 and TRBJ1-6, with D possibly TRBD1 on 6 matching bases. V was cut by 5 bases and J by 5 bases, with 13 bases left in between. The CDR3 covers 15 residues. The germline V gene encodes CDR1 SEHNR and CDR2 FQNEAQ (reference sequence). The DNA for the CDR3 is TGTGCCAGCAGCGCCCGACAGGCTGATAATTCACCCCTCCACTTT. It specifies CASSARQADNSPLHF.

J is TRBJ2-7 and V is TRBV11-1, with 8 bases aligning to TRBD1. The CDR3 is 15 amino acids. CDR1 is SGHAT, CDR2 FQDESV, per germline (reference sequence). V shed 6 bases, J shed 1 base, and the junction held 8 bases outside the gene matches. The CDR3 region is CASSRDRGRSYEQYF. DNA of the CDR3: TGTGCCAGCAGTCGCGACAGGGGAAGATCCTACGAGCAGTACTTC.

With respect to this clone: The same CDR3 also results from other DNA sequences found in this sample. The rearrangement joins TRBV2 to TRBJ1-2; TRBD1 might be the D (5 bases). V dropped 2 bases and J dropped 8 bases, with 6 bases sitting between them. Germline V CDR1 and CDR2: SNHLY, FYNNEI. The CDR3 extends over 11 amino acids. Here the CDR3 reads CASSETGGYTF. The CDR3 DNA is TGTGCCAGCAGTGAAACAGGCGGCTACACCTTC.